The 10 T cell receptor beta chains given below trace back to one sample, sequenced in a study of T cell changes during pregnancy in multiple sclerosis. Sequencing was performed with immunoSEQ multiplex PCR; in TCRdb, only in-frame clones are kept and a portion is missing. The sample carries tens of thousands of clones, more than 75% recorded once. Material: peripheral blood, obtained in the first trimester of pregnancy. Receptors were obtained from a female donor in good health, enrolled as a control in a pregnancy study.

The chain joins TRBV6-7 to TRBJ1-1, with a tentative D call TRBD1 (6 bases). TRBV6-7 is filed as an ORF, its function uncertain. The CDR3 sequence is 15 residues long. V was clipped by 4 bases and J by 3 bases, with 15 bases between them. The CDR3 protein is CASSFPVGGHTEAFF. CDR3 in DNA: TGTGCCAGCAGTTTCCCCGTGGGGGGGCACACTGAAGCTTTCTTT.

The chain combines TRBV2 with TRBJ1-2; TRBD1 agrees at 9 bases. CDR3 length: 15 residues. Germline V lookup: CDR1 SNHLY, CDR2 FYNNEI. With 1 base clipped from V and 7 bases from J, the junction kept 7 bases outside the gene matches. The CDR3 sequence: CASSEEGTGSGGYTF. CDR3 DNA sequence: TGTGCCAGCAGTGAAGAAGGGACAGGGAGTGGTGGCTACACCTTC.

The chain is built from TRBV18 and TRBJ2-2; the D is unclear. Germline V CDR1 and CDR2: KGHSH, LQKENI. The CDR3 has 17 amino acids. V lost 2 bases, J lost 6 bases, and 19 bases lay in between. The CDR3 is CASSPFSRSSTAGELFF. The CDR3 DNA is TGTGCCAGCTCACCATTTTCGAGGTCGTCAACCGCCGGGGAGCTGTTTTTT. Complete variable domain (other parts from reference TRBV18 and TRBJ2-2): NAGVMQNPRHLVRRRGQEARLRCSPMKGHSHVYWYRQLPEEGLKFMVYLQKENIIDESGMPKERFSAEFPKEGPSILRIQQVVRGDSAAYFCASSPFSRSSTAGELFFGEGSRLTVL.

The chain links TRBV4-1 to TRBJ2-2, with TRBD2 matching 9 bases. V shed 3 bases and J 4 bases; nucleotides not matched to a gene: 6. The CDR3 is 16 amino acids. The germline V gene has CDR1 MGHRA and CDR2 YSYEKL. CDR3 nucleotides: TGCGCCAGCAGCCATGAACTAGCGGGCTTCACCGGGGAGCTGTTTTTT. Protein sequence: CASSHELAGFTGELFF.

This rearrangement joins TRBV18 to TRBJ1-2; no clear D gene. The CDR3 sequence is 15 residues long. Trimming shortened V by 2 bases and J by 1 base, and 11 bases separated the two germline ends. The germline gives CDR1 KGHSH, CDR2 LQKENI. The CDR3 region is CASSPEALGNYGYTF. CDR3 in DNA: TGTGCCAGCTCACCAGAGGCTTTGGGTAACTATGGCTACACCTTC.

The count of this clone is one. J is TRBJ2-1 and V is TRBV5-5, with a weak D call TRBD2 (5 bases). V lost 1 base to trimming and J lost 8 bases, with 10 bases between them. The CDR3 totals 13 residues. CDR1 and CDR2 from the germline V gene are SGHKS and YYEKEE (reference sequence). The CDR3 region is CASSLQVGDEQFF. The CDR3 bases are TGTGCCAGCAGCTTGCAGGTCGGGGATGAGCAGTTCTTC.

The V gene is TRBV13, the J gene TRBJ2-1; D is possibly TRBD1 (5 bases). This CDR3 spans 20 amino acids. The germline V and J ends were trimmed by 0 bases and 5 bases, with 26 bases remaining between them. From germline, CDR1 is PRHDT and CDR2 FYEKMQ (reference sequence). As DNA, the CDR3 is TGTGCCAGCAGCTTAGGCCTCCAGGGTAGGTTGGGGCTGTACGACAATGAGCAGTTCTTC. This codes for CASSLGLQGRLGLYDNEQFF.

The V call is TRBV6-4, the J call TRBJ2-2, with a possible D match to TRBD1 (6 bases). This CDR3 has 13 amino acids. CDR1 and CDR2 (germline): MRHNA, SNTAGT. With 11 bases removed from V and 3 bases from J, the gap between germline ends came to 13 bases. The CDR3 loop is CAAGRGDTGELFF. The CDR3 DNA sequence: TGTGCCGCCGGCAGGGGAGACACCGGGGAGCTGTTTTTT.

The chain has TRBV4-3 and TRBJ2-2; D is unresolved. The CDR3 is 16 residues long. CDR1 is LGHNA, CDR2 YSLEER, per germline. With 0 bases removed from V and 9 bases from J, the gap between germline ends came to 17 bases. CDR3 in amino acids: CASSQDGAASRRELFF. CDR3 DNA: TGCGCCAGCAGCCAAGATGGAGCAGCTTCTCGAAGGGAGCTGTTTTTT.

This chain uses TRBV7-9 with TRBJ1-2, with 7 bases that match TRBD1. The CDR3 is made up of 16 amino acids. V was pared by 5 bases and J by 8 bases, with 17 bases of the junction left unmatched. Germline assignment: CDR1 SEHNR and CDR2 FQNEAQ (reference sequence). The CDR3 sequence is CASSPPGTALQLGYTF. The CDR3 DNA follows: TGTGCCAGCAGCCCACCCGGGACAGCCCTTCAATTGGGCTACACCTTC.